This T cell receptor beta chain was obtained from a study of blood T cell repertoires in COVID-19. For the study at large: Whether acute or convalescent, the COVID-19 samples came from the United States, Italy and Spain. T cells, B-cell-depleted T cells, or PBMCs supplied cDNA or gDNA.

Study processing details: Reference gene primers were amplified, and this amplification served to estimate nucleated cell counts. Repertoires were generated with immunoSEQ multiplex PCR, while TCRdb's copy carries only in-frame clones and drops some. That table is the source of V, J and clone size, and D and trimming were worked out from the DNA. The sample has tens of thousands of clones, under 80% seen once. The trim removed 1 base at V and 1 base at J, leaving 4 bases unmatched. This CDR3 has 15 amino acids. Germline V gene lookup returns CDR1 SGHNT and CDR2 YYREEE (reference sequence). The source material was peripheral blood. The clonotype comes from a human donor in a cohort sampled during active COVID-19. The chain recombines TRBV5-4 with TRBJ1-1; the match to TRBD1 covers 7 bases. CDR3: CASSLIGQANTEAFF. The CDR3 DNA reads TGTGCCAGCAGCTTGATCGGACAGGCGAACACTGAAGCTTTCTTT.